The 19 T cell receptor beta chains below come from one sample, sequenced in a study of T-cell reconstitution after alpha-beta-depleted transplantation in children. Preparation of the TCRbeta library used unique molecular identifiers. From the PCR reads, TCRdb called clonotypes with MiXCR, one entry per CDR3 protein. The sample consists of some 590,000 distinct CDR3 sequences, roughly a tenth of them appearing once. The sequencing used PBMCs from the stem cell graft donor, collected from the stem cell graft. The receptors were sampled from a human donor who donated a stem cell graft to a child with acute myeloid leukemia.

This clonotype was picked up a small number of times. This chain links TRBV20-1 with TRBJ2-1; D may correspond to TRBD1 or TRBD2 (6 bases each). This CDR3 comprises 11 residues. Germline assignment: CDR1 DFQATT and CDR2 SNEGSKA (reference sequence). Trimming left V 2 bases short and J 12 bases short, with 11 bases between. The chain's CDR3 is CSARRGVGQFF. The CDR3 DNA sequence: TGCAGTGCTAGAAGGGGGGTAGGGCAGTTCTTC.

The V and J genes are TRBV6-2 or TRBV6-3 and TRBJ2-2; the match to TRBD2 covers 7 bases. The CDR3 sequence is 12 residues long. V shed 11 bases and J 7 bases; nucleotides not matched to a gene: 7. From germline, CDR1 is MNHEY and CDR2 SVGEGT. The CDR3 region is CAGRTRIGELFF. The DNA of the CDR3 is TGTGCCGGTCGGACTAGGATCGGGGAGCTGTTTTTT.

This clonotype was counted ten times or more. The V call is TRBV18, the J call TRBJ2-1; perhaps TRBD2 as D (5 bases). V lost 0 bases and J lost 8, with 11 bases in between. The CDR3 totals 14 residues. The germline V gene has CDR1 KGHSH and CDR2 LQKENI. CDR3 coding DNA: TGTGCCAGCTCACCACCGGAGCCCGGGGATGAGCAGTTCTTC. Translated: CASSPPEPGDEQFF.

This clonotype has a count of ten or more. V and J are TRBV4-3 and TRBJ2-5, with 7 positions matching TRBD1. The trim removed 6 bases at V and 2 bases at J, leaving 3 bases unmatched. Germline V gene lookup returns CDR1 LGHNA and CDR2 YSLEER. The CDR3 covers 13 residues. The CDR3 sequence: CASSRTGQETQYF. The CDR3 DNA follows: TGCGCCAGCAGTCGGACAGGACAAGAGACCCAGTACTTC.

This clonotype was picked up many times. The rearrangement links TRBV20-1 to TRBJ2-1, with 9 positions matching TRBD1. Germline V gives CDR1 DFQATT, CDR2 SNEGSKA (reference sequence). With V trimmed by 3 bases and J by 3 bases, 3 bases remained unmatched. This CDR3 has 14 amino acids. The CDR3 DNA is TGCAGTGCTAGTACAGGGGGCGTCTACAATGAGCAGTTCTTC. Amino acids: CSASTGGVYNEQFF.

The J gene is TRBJ1-2, the V gene TRBV12-3 or TRBV12-4, with D possibly TRBD1 on 5 matching bases. Between the trimmed V and J ends, which lost 6 bases and 6 bases, there was a span of 17 bases. The CDR3 consists of 14 residues. CDR3 region: CASSRPPGLDGYTF. The CDR3 DNA follows: TGTGCCAGCAGCCGTCCCCCAGGGTTGGATGGCTACACCTTC.

V is TRBV6-5 and J is TRBJ1-1; D is uncertain. The CDR3 length is 14 residues. Looked up from germline, CDR1 is MNHEY and CDR2 is SVGAGI. V was trimmed by 4 bases and J by 5 bases, leaving 14 bases between them. The CDR3 spells CASSFLPGGTEAFF. The CDR3 nucleotides read TGTGCCAGCAGTTTCCTCCCTGGTGGGACTGAAGCTTTCTTT.

Many counts were recorded for this clonotype. The gene calls are TRBV7-2 and TRBJ1-1, with 7 bases lining up with TRBD1. This CDR3 has 13 amino acids. In germline, CDR1 is SGHTA, CDR2 FQGNSA. V lost 4 bases, J lost 6 bases, and 5 bases stayed unmatched. The CDR3 nucleotides read TGTGCCAGCAGCTCCGACGGGACAGCTGAAGCTTTCTTT. The encoded protein is CASSSDGTAEAFF.

This rearrangement joins TRBV28 to TRBJ2-5; TRBD2 agrees at 11 bases. The CDR3 runs 15 residues. Trimming at V came to 3 bases and at J to 5 bases, leaving 5 bases not matched to a gene. Looked up from germline, CDR1 is MDHEN and CDR2 is SYDVKM. The CDR3 sequence is CASSFLAGGSETQYF. For the CDR3, the DNA is TGTGCCAGCAGTTTCCTAGCGGGAGGCTCGGAGACCCAGTACTTC.

This rearrangement joins TRBV29-1 to TRBJ2-4; D not resolved. Trimming removed 4 bases from V and 1 base from J, with 5 bases in between. The CDR3 runs 12 residues. In germline, CDR1 is SQVTM, CDR2 ANQGSEA. The CDR3: CSVGQAKNIQYF. In nucleotides, the CDR3 is TGCAGCGTTGGGCAGGCCAAAAACATTCAGTACTTC.

This chain connects TRBV5-5 to TRBJ2-3, with 8 bases matching TRBD2. V trimming: 8 bases; J trimming: 4 bases; junction bases outside the gene matches: 9. CDR3 length equals 14 residues. The germline V gene has CDR1 SGHKS and CDR2 YYEKEE (reference sequence). Here the CDR3 DNA reads TGTGCCAGTATCTTCCCCGGGAGGGCAGATACGCAGTATTTT. The encoded protein is CASIFPGRADTQYF.

This clonotype appeared a few times. The chain joins TRBV12-3 or TRBV12-4 to TRBJ2-2; 8 bases agree with TRBD2. The CDR3 consists of 17 residues. V lost 7 bases to trimming and J lost 4 bases; unmatched junction nucleotides: 14. The chain's CDR3 is CASNLGGKRERTGELFF. CDR3 DNA sequence: TGTGCCAGCAACCTGGGGGGGAAGCGGGAGCGCACCGGGGAGCTGTTTTTT.

This clonotype has at least ten counts. V is TRBV20-1 and J is TRBJ2-1; TRBD1 is a possible D gene (6 bases). The length of the CDR3 is 11 residues. CDR1 is DFQATT and CDR2 is SNEGSKA in the germline V gene (reference sequence). Trimming took off 1 base at V and 16 bases at J, with 14 bases between the two ends. The CDR3 DNA reads as TGCAGTGCTAGAGCACAGGGAGTCCAATTCTTC. This encodes CSARAQGVQFF.

This clonotype has just a few counts. V usage is TRBV5-1 and J usage is TRBJ1-1, with a possible D match to TRBD1 (5 bases). The ends were cut back, 3 bases at V and 1 base at J, with 10 bases in the middle. The CDR3 is 14 amino acids. Per the germline V gene, CDR1 is SGHRS and CDR2 is YFSETQ. The CDR3 here is CASSWDGTNTEAFF. In DNA, the CDR3 is TGCGCCAGCAGCTGGGACGGGACGAACACTGAAGCTTTCTTT.

This clonotype has a handful of counts. The genes are TRBV7-2 and TRBJ2-6; D gene uncertain. This CDR3 region has 14 residues. Germline V gene lookup returns CDR1 SGHTA and CDR2 FQGNSA. Trimming shortened V by 4 bases and J by 2 bases, and 6 bases separated the two germline ends. CDR3 DNA: TGTGCCAGCAGCTCAACTACTGGGGCCAACGTCCTGACTTTC. It encodes CASSSTTGANVLTF.

This clonotype was recorded a few times. The rearrangement links TRBV7-8 to TRBJ2-1; TRBD2 aligns across 9 bases. The CDR3 consists of 17 residues. Trimming removed 4 bases from V and 6 bases from J; junction bases left unmatched: 13. Germline assignment: CDR1 SGHVS and CDR2 FQNEAQ. The CDR3 protein is CASSSIFLREGRNEQFF. For the CDR3, the DNA is TGTGCCAGCAGCTCCATCTTCTTGCGGGAGGGTCGCAATGAGCAGTTCTTC.

The chain links TRBV7-2 to TRBJ2-4; 7 bases map to TRBD2. CDR3 length: 15 amino acids. The ends lost 1 base at V and 2 bases at J; junction bases unmatched: 2. The germline CDR1 and CDR2 sequences are SGHTA and FQGNSA. The CDR3 DNA sequence: TGTGCCAGCAGCTTAGGGGGACTAACCAAAAACATTCAGTACTTC. Protein: CASSLGGLTKNIQYF. Full variable domain (rest looked up from reference TRBV7-2 and TRBJ2-4): GAGVSQSPSNKVTEKGKDVELRCDPISGHTALYWYRQSLGQGLEFLIYFQGNSAPDKSGLPSDRFSAERTGGSVSTLTIQRTQQEDSAVYLCASSLGGLTKNIQYFGAGTRLSVL.

This clonotype was seen at least ten times. This chain joins TRBV29-1 and TRBJ2-5, with D unclear. This CDR3 comprises 12 residues. The V gene lost 4 bases and the J gene lost 4 bases, with 10 bases spanning the gap. Germline V gives CDR1 SQVTM, CDR2 ANQGSEA. The CDR3 nucleotides read TGCAGCGTTGCTGACCTGGGAGAGACCCAGTACTTC. Translating it yields CSVADLGETQYF. The full variable domain, completed using reference TRBV29-1 and TRBJ2-5, is SAVISQKPSRDICQRGTSLTIQCQVDSQVTMMFWYRQQPGQSLTLIATANQGSEATYESGFVIDKFPISRPNLTFSTLTVSNMSPEDSSIYLCSVADLGETQYFGPGTRLLVL.

V gene TRBV7-2 combines with J gene TRBJ2-3; 8 bases match TRBD2. The CDR3 spans 16 residues. Germline trimming cut 4 bases from V and 6 bases from J; bases unmatched to any gene: 12. CDR1 and CDR2 (germline): SGHTA, FQGNSA. The chain's CDR3 is CASSSSGTRKADTQYF. The CDR3 DNA is TGTGCCAGCAGCTCCTCCGGGACTAGGAAGGCCGATACGCAGTATTTT.